This TCR delta chain was found in a study of gamma-delta chains in newborns, infants, children. Study at large: Polyclonal expansion of innate γδ T cells after birth follows microbial exposure.

The table lists this clone with a few counts. TCRdb reprocessed the reads through CATT. The table records 4,000 to 4,500 delta-chain clones, roughly 40% of them present only once. Trimming pared 5 bases from V and 5 bases from J, leaving 36 bases between. Per the germline V gene, CDR1 is TSWWSYY and CDR2 is QGS. The CDR3 spans 21 residues. V and J are TRDV1 and TRDJ1, with D possibly TRDD3 on 5 matching bases. The specimen sequenced was blood. This clonotype originated in a child who received the measles vaccine. In nucleotides, the CDR3 is TGTGCTCTTGGGAAGCGGGAGTTCCCCCATAATGAGGGGAGTCTGAGAGATAAACTCATCTTT. Protein sequence: CALGKREFPHNEGSLRDKLIF.